Included here is one T cell receptor (beta chain) sequence, with context. What it binds is unknown. The entry originates in a study of shared clonotypes between healthy human individuals. Study-level information: Each donor's CD8 memory used one plate, CD8 naive two, each CD4 subset three. Study-wide results and caveats: Naive subsets, compared against memory subsets, generally had larger estimated richness values.

Germline V gene lookup returns CDR1 SGHNT and CDR2 YYREEE (reference sequence). The CDR3 length is 17 residues. J was trimmed by 0 bases and V by 1 base; bases with no gene match: 7. Method: immunoSEQ multiplex PCR; TCRdb's copy keeps in-frame clones and lacks some. This sample carries a few million clones, more than 90% of them seen once, and the ten largest clones take roughly 0.13%. The sample consisted of naive CD4+ T cells sorted from blood. Subset noted: CD45RA+ positively selected. The J gene is TRBJ1-1, the V gene TRBV5-4; the match to TRBD1 covers 9 bases. This receptor was identified in a man younger than 35 in good health. The CDR3 protein is CASSLTGQGRVNTEAFF. The CDR3 nucleotides read TGTGCCAGCAGCTTGACCGGACAGGGGCGAGTGAACACTGAAGCTTTCTTT.